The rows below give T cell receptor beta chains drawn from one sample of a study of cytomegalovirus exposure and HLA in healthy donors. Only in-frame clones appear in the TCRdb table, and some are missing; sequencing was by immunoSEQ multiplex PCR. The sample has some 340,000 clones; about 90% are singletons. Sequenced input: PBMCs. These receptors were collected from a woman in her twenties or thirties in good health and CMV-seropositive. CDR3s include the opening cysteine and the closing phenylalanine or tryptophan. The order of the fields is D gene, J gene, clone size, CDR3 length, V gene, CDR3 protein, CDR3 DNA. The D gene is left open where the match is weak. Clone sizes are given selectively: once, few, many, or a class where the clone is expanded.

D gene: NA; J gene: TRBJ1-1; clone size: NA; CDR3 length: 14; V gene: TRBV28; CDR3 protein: CASSYLVMNTEAFF; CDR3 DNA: TGTGCCAGCAGCTACTTAGTAATGAACACTGAAGCTTTCTTT
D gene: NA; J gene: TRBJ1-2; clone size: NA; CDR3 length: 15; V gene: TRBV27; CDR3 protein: CASSLSGNPSYGYTF; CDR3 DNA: TGTGCCAGCAGTTTATCAGGGAACCCTTCCTATGGCTACACCTTC
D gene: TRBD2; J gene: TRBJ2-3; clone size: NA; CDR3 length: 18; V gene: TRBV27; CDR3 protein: CASSPLPLAGGSTDTQYF; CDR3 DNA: TGTGCCAGCAGTCCCCTACCACTAGCGGGAGGTAGCACAGATACGCAGTATTTT
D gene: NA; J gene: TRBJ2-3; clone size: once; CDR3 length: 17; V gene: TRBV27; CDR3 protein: CASSSGLGAASTDTQYF; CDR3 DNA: TGTGCCAGCAGTTCCGGTTTGGGAGCGGCAAGCACAGATACGCAGTATTTT
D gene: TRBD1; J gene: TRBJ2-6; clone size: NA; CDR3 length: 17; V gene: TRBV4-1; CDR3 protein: CASSQGQGISGANVLTF; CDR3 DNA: TGCGCCAGCAGCCAGGGACAGGGGATCTCTGGGGCCAACGTCCTGACTTTC
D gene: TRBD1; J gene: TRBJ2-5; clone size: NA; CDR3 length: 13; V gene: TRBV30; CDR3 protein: CAWSQGAVRTQYF; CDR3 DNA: TGTGCCTGGAGTCAGGGGGCGGTTAGGACCCAGTACTTC
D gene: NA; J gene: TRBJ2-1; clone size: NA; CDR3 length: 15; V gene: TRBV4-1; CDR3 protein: CASSPLPGIYNEQFF; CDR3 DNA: TGCGCCAGCAGCCCACTGCCAGGGATATACAATGAGCAGTTCTTC
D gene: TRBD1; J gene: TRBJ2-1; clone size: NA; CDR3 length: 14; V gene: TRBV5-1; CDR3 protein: CASSPDRGANEQFF; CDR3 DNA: TGCGCCAGCAGCCCCGACAGGGGAGCTAATGAGCAGTTCTTC
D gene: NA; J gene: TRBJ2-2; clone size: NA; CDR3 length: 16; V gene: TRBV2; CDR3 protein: CATKGVAEINTGELFF; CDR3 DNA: TGTGCCACCAAAGGGGTAGCGGAAATTAACACCGGGGAGCTGTTTTTT
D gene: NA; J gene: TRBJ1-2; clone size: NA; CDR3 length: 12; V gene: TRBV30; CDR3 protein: CAWSYEGGGYTF; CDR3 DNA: TGTGCCTGGAGCTATGAAGGTGGTGGCTACACCTTC
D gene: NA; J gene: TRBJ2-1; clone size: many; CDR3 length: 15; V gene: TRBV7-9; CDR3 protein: CASSLGSGKGNEQFF; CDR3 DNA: TGTGCCAGCAGCTTAGGGAGTGGAAAGGGCAATGAGCAGTTCTTC
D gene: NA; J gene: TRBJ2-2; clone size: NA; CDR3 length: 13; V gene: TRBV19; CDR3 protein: CASSQWTVGELFF; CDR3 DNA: TGTGCCAGTAGTCAATGGACGGTCGGGGAGCTGTTTTTT
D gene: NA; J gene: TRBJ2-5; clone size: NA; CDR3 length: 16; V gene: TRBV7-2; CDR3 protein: CASSLGVVIGKETQYF; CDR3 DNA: TGTGCCAGCAGCTTAGGAGTTGTTATAGGGAAAGAGACCCAGTACTTC
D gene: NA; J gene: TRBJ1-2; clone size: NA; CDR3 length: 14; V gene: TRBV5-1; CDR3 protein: CASSLNREGSRYTF; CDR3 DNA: TGCGCCAGCAGCTTGAACAGGGAAGGGTCGCGCTACACCTTC
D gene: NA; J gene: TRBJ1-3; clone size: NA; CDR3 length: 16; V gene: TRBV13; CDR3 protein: CASSLIGGGTGNTIYF; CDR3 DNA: TGTGCCAGCAGCTTGATTGGTGGCGGTACTGGAAACACCATATATTTT
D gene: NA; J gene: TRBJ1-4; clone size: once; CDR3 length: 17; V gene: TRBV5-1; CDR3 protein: CASSSVGLTTTNEKLFF; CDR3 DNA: TGCGCCAGCAGCTCGGTCGGGCTAACGACAACTAATGAAAAACTGTTTTTT
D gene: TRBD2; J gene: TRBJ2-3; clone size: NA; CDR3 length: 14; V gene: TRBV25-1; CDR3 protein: CASSWTSGMDTQYF; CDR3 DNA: TGTGCCAGCAGTTGGACTAGCGGGATGGATACGCAGTATTTT
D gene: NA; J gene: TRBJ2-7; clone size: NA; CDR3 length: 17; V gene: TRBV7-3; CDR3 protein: CASSLGFAGLQPYEQYF; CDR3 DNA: TGTGCCAGCAGCTTAGGGTTCGCAGGACTCCAACCCTACGAGCAGTACTTC
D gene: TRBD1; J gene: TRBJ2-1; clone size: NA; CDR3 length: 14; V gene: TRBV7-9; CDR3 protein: CASSLDRGNNEQFF; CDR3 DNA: TGTGCCAGCAGCCTGGACAGGGGCAACAATGAGCAGTTCTTC
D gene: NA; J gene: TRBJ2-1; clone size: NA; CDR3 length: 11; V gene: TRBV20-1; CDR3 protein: CSASGANEQFF; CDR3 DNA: TGCAGTGCTAGCGGGGCGAATGAGCAGTTCTTC
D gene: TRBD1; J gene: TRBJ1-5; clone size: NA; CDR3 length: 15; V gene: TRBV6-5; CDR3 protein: CASSPGTASNQPQHF; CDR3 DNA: TGTGCCAGCAGTCCTGGGACAGCTAGCAATCAGCCCCAGCATTTT
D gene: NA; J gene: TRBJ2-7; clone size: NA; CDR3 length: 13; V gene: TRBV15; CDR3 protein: CATSRAPGNEQYF; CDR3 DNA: TGTGCCACCAGCAGAGCCCCAGGGAACGAGCAGTACTTC
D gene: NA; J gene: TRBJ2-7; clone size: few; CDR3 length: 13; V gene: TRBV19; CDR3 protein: CASSTGTPYEQYF; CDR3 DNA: TGTGCCAGTAGTACCGGGACGCCCTACGAGCAGTACTTC
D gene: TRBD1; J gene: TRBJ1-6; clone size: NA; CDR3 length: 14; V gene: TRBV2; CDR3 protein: CASSASGGGSPLHF; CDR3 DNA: TGTGCCAGCAGTGCCTCAGGGGGGGGTTCACCCCTCCACTTT
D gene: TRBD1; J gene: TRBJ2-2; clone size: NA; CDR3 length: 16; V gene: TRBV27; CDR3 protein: CASSPWTGQGTGELFF; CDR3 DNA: TGTGCCAGCAGTCCATGGACAGGACAGGGCACCGGGGAGCTGTTTTTT
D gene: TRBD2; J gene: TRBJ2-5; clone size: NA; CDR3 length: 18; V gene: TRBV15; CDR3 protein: CATSRGRLAGGSIETQYF; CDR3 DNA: TGTGCCACCAGCAGAGGCAGACTAGCGGGGGGCAGCATAGAGACCCAGTACTTC
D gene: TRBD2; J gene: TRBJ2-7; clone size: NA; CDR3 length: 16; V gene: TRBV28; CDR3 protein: CASSRRLAGLLREQYF; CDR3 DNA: TGTGCCAGCAGCCGCCGACTAGCGGGGTTACTACGCGAGCAGTACTTC
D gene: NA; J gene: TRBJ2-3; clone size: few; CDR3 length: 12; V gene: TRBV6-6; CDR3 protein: CASGGPTDTQYF; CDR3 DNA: TGTGCCAGCGGGGGCCCCACAGATACGCAGTATTTT
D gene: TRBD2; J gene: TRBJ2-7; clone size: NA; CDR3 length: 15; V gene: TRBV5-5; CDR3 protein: CASSLSSGSSYEQYF; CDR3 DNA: TGTGCCAGCAGCTTGTCTAGCGGCAGTTCCTACGAGCAGTACTTC
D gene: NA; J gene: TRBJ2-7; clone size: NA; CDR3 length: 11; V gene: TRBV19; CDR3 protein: CASSQSYEQYF; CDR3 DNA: TGTGCCAGTAGCCAAAGTTACGAGCAGTACTTC
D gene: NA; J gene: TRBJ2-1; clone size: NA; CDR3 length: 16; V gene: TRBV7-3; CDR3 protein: CASSSDGRSSYNEQFF; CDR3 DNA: TGTGCCAGCAGTAGCGACGGACGCAGCTCCTACAATGAGCAGTTCTTC
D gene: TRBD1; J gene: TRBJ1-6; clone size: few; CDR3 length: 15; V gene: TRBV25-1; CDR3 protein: CASTQRDRDNSPLHF; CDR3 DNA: TGTGCCAGCACTCAGAGGGACAGAGATAATTCACCCCTCCACTTT
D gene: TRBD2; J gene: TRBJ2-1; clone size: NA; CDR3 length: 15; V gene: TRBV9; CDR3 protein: CASSTGLAVYNEQFF; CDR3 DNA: TGTGCCAGCAGCACCGGACTAGCGGTATACAATGAGCAGTTCTTC
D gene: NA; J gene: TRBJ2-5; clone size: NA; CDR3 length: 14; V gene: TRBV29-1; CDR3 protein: CSVDMAGQGETQYF; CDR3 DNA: TGCAGCGTTGACATGGCCGGACAAGGGGAGACCCAGTACTTC
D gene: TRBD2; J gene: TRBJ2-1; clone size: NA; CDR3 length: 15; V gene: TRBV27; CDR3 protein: CASSFGTSLYNEQFF; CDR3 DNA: TGTGCCAGCAGTTTCGGGACTAGCCTCTACAATGAGCAGTTCTTC
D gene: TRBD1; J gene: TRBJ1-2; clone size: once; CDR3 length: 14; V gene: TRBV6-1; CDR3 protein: CASTSGQGFGGYTF; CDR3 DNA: TGTGCCAGCACAAGTGGACAGGGGTTTGGTGGCTACACCTTC
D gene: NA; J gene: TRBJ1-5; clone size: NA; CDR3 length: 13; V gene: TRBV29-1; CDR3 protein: CSVDSGYGQPQHF; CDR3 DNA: TGCAGCGTTGATTCTGGGTATGGGCAGCCCCAGCATTTT
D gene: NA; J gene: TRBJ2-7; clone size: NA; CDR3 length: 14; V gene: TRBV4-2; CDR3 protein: CASSQEGPLYEQYF; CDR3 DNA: TGTGCCAGCAGCCAAGAAGGGCCCCTCTACGAGCAGTACTTC
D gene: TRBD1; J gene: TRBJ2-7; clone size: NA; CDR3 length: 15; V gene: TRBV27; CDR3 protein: CASSDRGKWAYEQYF; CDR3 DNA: TGTGCCAGCAGTGACAGGGGGAAATGGGCCTACGAGCAGTACTTC
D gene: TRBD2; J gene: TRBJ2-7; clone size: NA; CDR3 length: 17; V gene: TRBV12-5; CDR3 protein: CASGRDLISGRAGEQYF; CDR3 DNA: TGTGCTAGTGGCCGGGATTTAATCAGCGGGAGGGCCGGCGAGCAGTACTTC
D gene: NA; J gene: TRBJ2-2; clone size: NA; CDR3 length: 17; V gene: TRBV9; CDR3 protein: CASSVGFLGGNTGELFF; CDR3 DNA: TGTGCCAGCAGCGTAGGGTTTTTGGGGGGGAACACCGGGGAGCTGTTTTTT
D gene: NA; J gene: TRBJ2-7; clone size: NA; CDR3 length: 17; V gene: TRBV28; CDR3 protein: CASSLAGWGRSSYEQYF; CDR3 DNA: TGTGCCAGCAGTTTGGCCGGCTGGGGGCGATCCTCCTACGAGCAGTACTTC
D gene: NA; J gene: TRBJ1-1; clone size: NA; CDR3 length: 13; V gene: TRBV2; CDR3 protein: CASTLNRVTEAFF; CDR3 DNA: TGTGCCAGCACCCTTAACAGGGTCACTGAAGCTTTCTTT
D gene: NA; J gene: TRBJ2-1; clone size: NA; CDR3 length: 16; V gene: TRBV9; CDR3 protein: CASSVGVGMILDEQFF; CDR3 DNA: TGTGCCAGCAGCGTAGGTGTCGGGATGATTTTGGATGAGCAGTTCTTC
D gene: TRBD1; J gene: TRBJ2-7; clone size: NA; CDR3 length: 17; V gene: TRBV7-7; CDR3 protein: CASSPTTGAGAIYEQYF; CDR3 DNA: TGTGCCAGCAGCCCCACGACAGGGGCCGGGGCGATCTACGAGCAGTACTTC
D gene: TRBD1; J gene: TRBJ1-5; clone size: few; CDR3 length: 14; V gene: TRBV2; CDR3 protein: CASSPDRGQEPQHF; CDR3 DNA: TGTGCCAGCAGTCCGGACAGGGGGCAAGAGCCCCAGCATTTT
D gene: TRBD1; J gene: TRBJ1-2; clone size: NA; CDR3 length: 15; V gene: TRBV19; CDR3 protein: CASRGPGQGSYGYTF; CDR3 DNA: TGTGCCAGTAGGGGACCGGGACAGGGGAGCTATGGCTACACCTTC
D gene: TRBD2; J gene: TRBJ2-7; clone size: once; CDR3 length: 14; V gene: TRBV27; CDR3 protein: CASRRDYSLYEQYF; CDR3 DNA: TGTGCCAGCAGGCGGGACTATAGTCTCTACGAGCAGTACTTC
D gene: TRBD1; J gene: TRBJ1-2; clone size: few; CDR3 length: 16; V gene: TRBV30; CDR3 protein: CAWSVLGTASFHGYTF; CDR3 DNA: TGTGCCTGGAGTGTTTTGGGGACAGCCTCCTTCCATGGCTACACCTTC
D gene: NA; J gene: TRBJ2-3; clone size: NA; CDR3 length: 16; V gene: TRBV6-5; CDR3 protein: CASSYSMYGATDTQYF; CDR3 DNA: TGTGCCAGCAGTTACTCGATGTACGGAGCCACAGATACGCAGTATTTT